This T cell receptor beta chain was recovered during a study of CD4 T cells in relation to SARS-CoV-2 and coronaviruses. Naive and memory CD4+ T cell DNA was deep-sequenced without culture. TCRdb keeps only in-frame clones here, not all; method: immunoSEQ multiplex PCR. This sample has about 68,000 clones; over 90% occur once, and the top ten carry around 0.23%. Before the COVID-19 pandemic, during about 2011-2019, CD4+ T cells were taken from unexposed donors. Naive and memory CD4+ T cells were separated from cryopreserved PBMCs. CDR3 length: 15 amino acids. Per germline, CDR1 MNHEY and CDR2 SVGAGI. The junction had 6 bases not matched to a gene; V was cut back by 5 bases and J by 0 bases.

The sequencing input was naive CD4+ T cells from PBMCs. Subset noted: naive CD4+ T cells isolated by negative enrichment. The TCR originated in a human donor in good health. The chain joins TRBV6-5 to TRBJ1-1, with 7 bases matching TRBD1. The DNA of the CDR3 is TGTGCCAGCAGTCCCCCGGGACAGATGAACACTGAAGCTTTCTTT. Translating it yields CASSPPGQMNTEAFF.